The 5 T cell receptor beta chains given below trace back to one sample, sequenced in a study of human T cells and chemical hapten exposure. TCRdb recomputed calls from the RACE reads with MiXCR, one row per CDR3 protein. This table holds about 160,000 distinct CDR3 sequences, roughly a quarter found once. Sample time point: patch test 3, about 24 weeks after DPC sensitization. Treatment denoted: therapeutic diphenylcyclopropenone sensitization with weekly scalp DPC. Source: whole blood, taken in connection with sensitization to the hapten diphenylcyclopropenone (DPC). The receptors shown here come from a woman aged 18-35 years with alopecia areata. Some clones in this sample may be carry-over from other donors' samples.

The rearrangement joins TRBV4-1 to TRBJ1-5, with D unclear. Trimming removed 1 base at V and 4 bases at J, with 5 bases between. Germline CDR1 reads MGHRA; CDR2 reads YSYEKL. The CDR3 totals 13 residues. Written as DNA, the CDR3 is TGCGCCAGCAGCCAAGGGAGAAATCAGCCCCAGCATTTT. Translation: CASSQGRNQPQHF.

The chain is built from TRBV15 and TRBJ2-5; no definite D call. The CDR3 is made up of 14 amino acids. From germline, CDR1 is LNHNV and CDR2 YYDKDF (reference sequence). The V end was cut by 8 bases, the J end by 1 base, with 14 bases between. CDR3 nucleotide sequence: TGTGCCACCTTGGTGCGCCGGTCCCAAGAGACCCAGTACTTC. This gives the protein CATLVRRSQETQYF.

The chain combines TRBV4-2 with TRBJ1-1; no definite D call. This CDR3 is built from 13 residues. Germline-derived CDR1 and CDR2 are LGHNA and YNFKEQ. Deletions cut 5 bases from V and 5 bases from J, with 12 bases between. The CDR3 spells CASSKTWDTEAFF. In DNA form, the CDR3 reads TGTGCCAGCAGCAAGACTTGGGATACTGAAGCTTTCTTT.

V and J are TRBV11-2 and TRBJ2-7, with D possibly matching TRBD1 (6 bases). Germline V gives CDR1 SGHAT, CDR2 FQNNGV. The ends were cut back, 11 bases at V and 0 bases at J, with 17 bases in the middle. The CDR3 runs 14 residues. Here the CDR3 DNA reads TGTGCCGGAGCCCCTACAGGGCGCTCCTACGAGCAGTACTTC. Encoded protein: CAGAPTGRSYEQYF.

In this sample, this clonotype turned up a few times. The chain carries TRBV7-2 and TRBJ2-1; no definite D call. V gave up 2 bases and J gave up 9 bases, with 5 bases separating them. The CDR3 spans 11 residues. Germline-derived CDR1 and CDR2 are SGHTA and FQGNSA. CDR3 in DNA: TGTGCCAGCAGCTTAAGGAGTGAGCAGTTCTTC. Amino acid sequence: CASSLRSEQFF.